This T cell receptor beta chain was identified in a study of OX40 agonist ivuxolimab in advanced cancers. For the study at large: At doses from 0.01 to 10 mg/kg, patients were given intravenous ivuxolimab every 2 weeks. Three patients responded partially, comprising one with hepatocellular carcinoma and two with cutaneous melanoma.

The length of the CDR3 is 17 residues. Trimming shortened V by 0 bases and J by 4 bases, and 16 bases separated the two germline ends. Germline V lookup: CDR1 LGHNA, CDR2 YNFKEQ. Libraries were prepared by immunoSEQ multiplex PCR; TCRdb keeps only in-frame clonotypes and omits some of them. Here the sample spans about 46,000 clones, more than 65% being singletons. The chain recombines TRBV4-2 with TRBJ2-1, with D tentatively TRBD1 (5 bases). Sample: CD4+ or CD8+ T cells sorted from blood, taken in a trial of the OX40 agonist ivuxolimab. The TCR sequence derives from an adult with an advanced solid tumor such as melanoma, head and neck, liver or kidney cancer. The CDR3 DNA sequence: TGTGCCAGCAGCCAAGAGGGTGTGTGGGGCCCATACAATGAGCAGTTCTTC. It specifies CASSQEGVWGPYNEQFF.